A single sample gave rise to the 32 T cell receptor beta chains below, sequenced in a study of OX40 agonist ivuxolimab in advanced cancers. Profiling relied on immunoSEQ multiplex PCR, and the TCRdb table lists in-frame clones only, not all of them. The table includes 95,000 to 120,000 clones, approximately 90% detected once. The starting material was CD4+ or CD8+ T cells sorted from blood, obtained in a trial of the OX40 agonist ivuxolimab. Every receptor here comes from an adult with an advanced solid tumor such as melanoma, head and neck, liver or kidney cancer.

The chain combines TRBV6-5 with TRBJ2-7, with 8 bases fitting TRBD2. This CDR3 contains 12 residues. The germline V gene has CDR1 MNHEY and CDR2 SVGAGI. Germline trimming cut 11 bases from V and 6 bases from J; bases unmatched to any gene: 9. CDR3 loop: CARFREGCEQYF. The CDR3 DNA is TGTGCCCGATTCCGGGAGGGCTGCGAGCAGTACTTC.

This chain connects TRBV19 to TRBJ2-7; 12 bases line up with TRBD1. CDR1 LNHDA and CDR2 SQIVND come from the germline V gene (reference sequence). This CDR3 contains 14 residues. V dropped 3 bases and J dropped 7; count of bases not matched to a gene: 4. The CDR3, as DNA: TGTGCCAGTAGTATGGGACAGGGGGCAGGAGAGCAGTACTTC. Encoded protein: CASSMGQGAGEQYF.

This CDR3 reads CATSGTWTGETQYF. The CDR3 coding sequence is TGTGCCACCAGCGGAACCTGGACAGGAGAGACCCAGTACTTC. The V and J genes are TRBV15 and TRBJ2-5; the match to TRBD1 covers 7 bases. V gave up 5 bases and J gave up 4 bases; unmatched junction bases: 7. CDR1 is LNHNV and CDR2 is YYDKDF in the germline V gene (reference sequence). This CDR3 comprises 14 residues.

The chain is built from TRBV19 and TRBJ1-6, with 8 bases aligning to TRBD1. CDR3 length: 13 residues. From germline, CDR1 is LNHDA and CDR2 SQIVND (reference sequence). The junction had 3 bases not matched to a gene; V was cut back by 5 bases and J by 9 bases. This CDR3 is CASSRDRGSPLHF. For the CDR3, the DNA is TGTGCCAGTAGTCGAGACAGGGGTTCACCCCTCCACTTT.

The CDR3 spells CASQQGLTMNTEAFF. The CDR3 DNA reads TGTGCCAGCCAACAGGGCCTGACCATGAACACTGAAGCTTTCTTT. This sequence joins TRBV6-6 and TRBJ1-1; D is perhaps TRBD1 (6 bases). CDR1 is MNHNY and CDR2 is SVGAGI in the germline V gene (reference sequence). The V and J ends lost 8 bases and 0 bases respectively, with 16 bases between them. The length of the CDR3 is 15 residues.

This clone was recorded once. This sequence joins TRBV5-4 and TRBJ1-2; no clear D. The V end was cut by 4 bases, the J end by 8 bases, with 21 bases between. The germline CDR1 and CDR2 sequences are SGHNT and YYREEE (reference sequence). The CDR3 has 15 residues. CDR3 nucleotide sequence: TGTGCCAGCAGCCCCGTAGGAAGGGATTCGGGGGGCTACACCTTC. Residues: CASSPVGRDSGGYTF.

DNA of the CDR3: TGTGCCAGCAGCCAGCGGGGGGGCCTGGTCGGTTACCAAGAGACCCAGTACTTC. It is translated as CASSQRGGLVGYQETQYF. The chain couples TRBV14 to TRBJ2-5; TRBD2 aligns across 9 bases. There are 18 residues in the CDR3. Trimming took 3 bases from V and 0 from J; bases not matched to a gene: 11. The germline V gene has CDR1 SGHDN and CDR2 FVKESK.

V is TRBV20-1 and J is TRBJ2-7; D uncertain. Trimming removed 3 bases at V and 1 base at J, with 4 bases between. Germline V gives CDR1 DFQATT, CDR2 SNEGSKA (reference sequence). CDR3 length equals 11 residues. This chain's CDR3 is CSARLSYEQYF. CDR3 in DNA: TGCAGTGCTAGGCTATCCTACGAGCAGTACTTC.

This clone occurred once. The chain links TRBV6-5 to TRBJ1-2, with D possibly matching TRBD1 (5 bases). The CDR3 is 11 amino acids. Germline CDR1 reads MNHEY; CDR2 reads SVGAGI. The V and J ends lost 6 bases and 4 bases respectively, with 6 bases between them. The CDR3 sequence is CASSQGYGYTF. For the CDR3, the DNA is TGTGCCAGCAGCCAGGGCTATGGCTACACCTTC.

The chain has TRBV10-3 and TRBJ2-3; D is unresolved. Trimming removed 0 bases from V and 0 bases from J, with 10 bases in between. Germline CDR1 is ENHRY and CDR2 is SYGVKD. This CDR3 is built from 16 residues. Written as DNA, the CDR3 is TGTGCCATCAGTGAGTCGGTATCATCTAGCACAGATACGCAGTATTTT. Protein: CAISESVSSSTDTQYF.

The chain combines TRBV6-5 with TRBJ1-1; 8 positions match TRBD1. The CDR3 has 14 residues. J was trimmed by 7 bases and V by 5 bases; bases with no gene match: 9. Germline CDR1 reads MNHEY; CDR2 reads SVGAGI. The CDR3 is CASSKDDRGLEAFF. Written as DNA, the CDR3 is TGTGCCAGCAGTAAGGACGACAGGGGACTTGAAGCTTTCTTT.

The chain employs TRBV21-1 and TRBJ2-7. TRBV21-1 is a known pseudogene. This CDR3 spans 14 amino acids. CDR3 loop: CASSRPRRAYEQYF. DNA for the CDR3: TGTGCCAGCAGCAGGCCAAGAAGGGCCTACGAGCAGTACTTC.

The CDR3 DNA sequence: TGTGCCATCAGTGAGTCGGTAGAGGCCAATGAGCAGTTCTTC. This encodes CAISESVEANEQFF. The chain is built from TRBV10-3 and TRBJ2-1; D uncertain. Germline assignment: CDR1 ENHRY and CDR2 SYGVKD. CDR3 length: 14 amino acids. Trimming pared 0 bases from V and 6 bases from J, leaving 9 bases between.

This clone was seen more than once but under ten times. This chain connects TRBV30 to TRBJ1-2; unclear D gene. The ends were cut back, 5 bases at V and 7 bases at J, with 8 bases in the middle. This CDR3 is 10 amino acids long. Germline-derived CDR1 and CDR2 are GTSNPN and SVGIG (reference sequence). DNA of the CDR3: TGTGCCTGGTTTGGTGGTGGCTACACCTTC. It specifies CAWFGGGYTF.

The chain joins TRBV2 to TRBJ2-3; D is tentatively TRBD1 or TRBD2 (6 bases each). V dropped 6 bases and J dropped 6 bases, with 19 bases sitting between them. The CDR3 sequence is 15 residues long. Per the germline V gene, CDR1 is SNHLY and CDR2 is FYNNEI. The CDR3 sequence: CASRPARRGGDTQYF. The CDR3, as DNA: TGTGCCAGCAGGCCTGCGCGGAGAGGGGGGGATACGCAGTATTTT. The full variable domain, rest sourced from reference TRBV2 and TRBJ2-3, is EPEVTQTPSHQVTQMGQEVILRCVPISNHLYFYWYRQILGQKVEFLVSFYNNEISEKSEIFDDQFSVERPDGSNFTLKIRSTKLEDSAMYFCASRPARRGGDTQYFGPGTRLTVL.

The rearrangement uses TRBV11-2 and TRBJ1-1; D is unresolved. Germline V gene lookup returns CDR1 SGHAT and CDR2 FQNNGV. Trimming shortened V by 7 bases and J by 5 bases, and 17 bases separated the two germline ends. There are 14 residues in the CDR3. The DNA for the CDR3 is TGTGCCAGCACTGTTGAGCTCCGGTGGACTGAAGCTTTCTTT. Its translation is CASTVELRWTEAFF. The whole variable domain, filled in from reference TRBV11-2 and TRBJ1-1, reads EAGVAQSPRYKIIEKRQSVAFWCNPISGHATLYWYQQILGQGPKLLIQFQNNGVVDDSQLPKDRFSAERLKGVDSTLKIQPAKLEDSAVYLCASTVELRWTEAFFGQGTRLTVV.

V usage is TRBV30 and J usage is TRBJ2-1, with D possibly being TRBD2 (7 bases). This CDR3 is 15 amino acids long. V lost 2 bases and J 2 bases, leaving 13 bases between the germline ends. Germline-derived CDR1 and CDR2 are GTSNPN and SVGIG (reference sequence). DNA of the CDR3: TGTGCCTGGAGTAGGGGGGGGCCAACCTACAATGAGCAGTTCTTC. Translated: CAWSRGGPTYNEQFF.

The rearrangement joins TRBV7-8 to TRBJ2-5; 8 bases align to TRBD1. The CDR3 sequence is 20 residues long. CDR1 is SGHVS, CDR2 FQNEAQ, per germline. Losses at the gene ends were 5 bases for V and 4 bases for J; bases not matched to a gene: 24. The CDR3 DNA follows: TGTGCCAGCAGCCGAATGGAACCGGGACAGGCGACTGATGTAGGAGAGACCCAGTACTTC. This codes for CASSRMEPGQATDVGETQYF.

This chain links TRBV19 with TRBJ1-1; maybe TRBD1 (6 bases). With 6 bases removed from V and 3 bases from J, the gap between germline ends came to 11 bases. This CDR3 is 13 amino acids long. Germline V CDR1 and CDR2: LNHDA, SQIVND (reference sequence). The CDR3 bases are TGTGCCAGTAGACAGGGTTCTTACACTGAAGCTTTCTTT. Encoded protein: CASRQGSYTEAFF.

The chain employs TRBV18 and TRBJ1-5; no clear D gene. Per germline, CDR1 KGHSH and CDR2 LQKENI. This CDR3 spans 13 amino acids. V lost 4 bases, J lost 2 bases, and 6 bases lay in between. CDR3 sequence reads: CASSRTRNQPQHF. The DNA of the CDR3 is TGTGCCAGCTCACGCACCCGCAATCAGCCCCAGCATTTT. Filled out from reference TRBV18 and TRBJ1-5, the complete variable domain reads NAGVMQNPRHLVRRRGQEARLRCSPMKGHSHVYWYRQLPEEGLKFMVYLQKENIIDESGMPKERFSAEFPKEGPSILRIQQVVRGDSAAYFCASSRTRNQPQHFGDGTRLSIL.

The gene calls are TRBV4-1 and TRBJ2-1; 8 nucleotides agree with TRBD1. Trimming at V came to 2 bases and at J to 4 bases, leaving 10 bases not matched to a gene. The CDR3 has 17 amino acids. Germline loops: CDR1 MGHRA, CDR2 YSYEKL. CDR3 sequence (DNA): TGCGCCAGCAGCCAAACCAGGGCAGGGGGCCCGTACAATGAGCAGTTCTTC. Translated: CASSQTRAGGPYNEQFF.

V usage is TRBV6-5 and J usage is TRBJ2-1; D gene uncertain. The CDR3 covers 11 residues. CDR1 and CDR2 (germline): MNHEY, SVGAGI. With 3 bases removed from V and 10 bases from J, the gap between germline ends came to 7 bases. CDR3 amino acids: CASSYFYEQFF. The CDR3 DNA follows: TGTGCCAGCAGTTATTTCTACGAGCAGTTCTTC.

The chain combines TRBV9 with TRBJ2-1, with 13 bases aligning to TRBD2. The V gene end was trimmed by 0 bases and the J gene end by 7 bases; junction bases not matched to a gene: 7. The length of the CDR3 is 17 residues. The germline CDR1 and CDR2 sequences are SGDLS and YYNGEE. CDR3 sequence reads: CASSVAPSTSGGNEQFF. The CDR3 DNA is TGTGCCAGCAGCGTAGCCCCCTCGACTAGCGGGGGGAATGAGCAGTTCTTC.

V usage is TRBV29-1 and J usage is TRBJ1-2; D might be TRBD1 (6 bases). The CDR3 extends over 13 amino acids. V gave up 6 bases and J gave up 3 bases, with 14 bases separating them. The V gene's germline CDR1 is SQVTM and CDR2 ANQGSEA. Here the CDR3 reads CSVATGLDYGYTF. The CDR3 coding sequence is TGCAGCGTCGCTACAGGGCTTGACTATGGCTACACCTTC.

CDR3 amino acids: CASSVHSGAYEQYF. For the CDR3, the DNA is TGTGCCAGCAGCGTTCACAGCGGGGCCTACGAGCAGTACTTC. The chain uses TRBV9 and TRBJ2-7, with 7 bases identical to TRBD2. Trimming took 2 bases from V and 2 from J; bases not matched to a gene: 4. Germline V CDR1 and CDR2: SGDLS, YYNGEE. This CDR3 is 14 amino acids long.

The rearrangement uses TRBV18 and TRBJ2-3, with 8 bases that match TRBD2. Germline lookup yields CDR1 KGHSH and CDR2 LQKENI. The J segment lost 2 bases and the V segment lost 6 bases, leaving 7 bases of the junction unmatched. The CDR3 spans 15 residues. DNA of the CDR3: TGTGCCAGCTCCCGTGTCGGGGGGGTCACAGATACGCAGTATTTT. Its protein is CASSRVGGVTDTQYF.

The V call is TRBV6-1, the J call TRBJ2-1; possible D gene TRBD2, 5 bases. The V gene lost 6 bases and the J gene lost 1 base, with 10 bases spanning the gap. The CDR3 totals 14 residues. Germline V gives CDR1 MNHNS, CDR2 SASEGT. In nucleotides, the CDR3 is TGTGCCAGCAGGGTAAGGGAGTCCTACAATGAGCAGTTCTTC. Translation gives CASRVRESYNEQFF.

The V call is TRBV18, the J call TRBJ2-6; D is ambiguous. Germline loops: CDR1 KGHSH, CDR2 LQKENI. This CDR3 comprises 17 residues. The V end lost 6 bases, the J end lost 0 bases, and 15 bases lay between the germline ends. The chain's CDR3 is CASSREAIVSGANVLTF. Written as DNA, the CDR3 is TGTGCCAGCTCCCGTGAGGCTATCGTCTCTGGGGCCAACGTCCTGACTTTC.

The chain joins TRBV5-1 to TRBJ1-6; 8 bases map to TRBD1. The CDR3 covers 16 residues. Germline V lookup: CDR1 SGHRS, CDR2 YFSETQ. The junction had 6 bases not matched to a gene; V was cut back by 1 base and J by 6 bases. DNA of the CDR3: TGCGCCAGCAGCTTGACAGGACAGGGAAGTAATTCACCCCTCCACTTT. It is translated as CASSLTGQGSNSPLHF.

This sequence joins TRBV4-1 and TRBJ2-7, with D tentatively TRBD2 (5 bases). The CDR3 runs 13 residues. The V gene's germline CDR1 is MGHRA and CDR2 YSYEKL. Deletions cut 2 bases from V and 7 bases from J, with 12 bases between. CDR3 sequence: CASSQPQSGEQYF. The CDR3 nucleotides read TGCGCCAGCAGCCAACCACAGTCGGGGGAGCAGTACTTC.

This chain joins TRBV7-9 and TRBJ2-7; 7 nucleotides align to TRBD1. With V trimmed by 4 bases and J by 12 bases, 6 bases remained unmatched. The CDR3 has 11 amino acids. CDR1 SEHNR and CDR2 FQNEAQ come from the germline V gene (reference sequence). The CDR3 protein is CASSSGQVMYF. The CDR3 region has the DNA TGTGCCAGCAGCTCCGGACAGGTTATGTACTTC.

CDR3: CASSGGLAGDTDTQYF. For the CDR3, the DNA is TGTGCCAGCAGTGGGGGACTAGCGGGAGATACAGATACGCAGTATTTT. This chain joins TRBV2 and TRBJ2-3, with 14 bases lining up with TRBD2. This CDR3 comprises 16 residues. In germline, CDR1 is SNHLY, CDR2 FYNNEI. V lost 4 bases, J lost 3 bases, and 3 bases stayed unmatched.